This is a list of T cell receptor beta chains from one sample in a study of blood T cell repertoires in COVID-19. Profiled with immunoSEQ multiplex PCR; TCRdb holds only in-frame clones, not every one. The data hold roughly 230,000 clones, with 65% to 85% observed a single time. Sequenced sample: peripheral blood. Receptor source: a woman at least 80 years old with acute or convalescent COVID-19. The CDR3 runs from the conserved cysteine through the conserved F or W. D genes are given only for firm matches. Rows give clone size only sometimes, using once, few, many, or a class for an expanded clone.

J: TRBJ1-1
size: once
D: -
V: TRBV3-1/TRBV3-2
DNA: TGTGCCAGCAGCCAAGTGACTTCGGGGAGGACTGAAGCTTTCTTT
CDR3: CASSQVTSGRTEAFF

J: TRBJ2-7
size: -
D: -
V: TRBV6-5
DNA: TGTGCCAGCAGTTACGGGCAGGGCTCCTACGAGCAGTACTTC
CDR3: CASSYGQGSYEQYF

J: TRBJ2-5
size: -
D: TRBD1
V: TRBV6-6
DNA: TGTGCCAGCAGTCTCTTAGGGACAGTTCAAGAGACCCAGTACTTC
CDR3: CASSLLGTVQETQYF

J: TRBJ1-4
size: -
D: -
V: TRBV19
DNA: TGTGCCAGTAGTACCCGCCTTCGGGGTCTTGAAAAACTGTTTTTT
CDR3: CASSTRLRGLEKLFF

J: TRBJ2-7
size: once
D: TRBD2
V: TRBV30
DNA: TGTGCCTGGGGGGCCGGACTAGCGCCCTACGAGCAGTACTTC
CDR3: CAWGAGLAPYEQYF

J: TRBJ1-2
size: -
D: TRBD1
V: TRBV19
DNA: TGTGCCAGTAGCCAAGGGACAGTAAATGGCTACACCTTC
CDR3: CASSQGTVNGYTF

J: TRBJ2-2
size: -
D: TRBD2
V: TRBV9
DNA: TGTGCCAGCAGCATTTTAGCGGGAGGCGCCACCGGGGAGCTGTTTTTT
CDR3: CASSILAGGATGELFF

J: TRBJ2-2
size: -
D: TRBD2
V: TRBV19
DNA: TGTGCCAGTCGTAGCGGGAGGGCGAACACCGGGGAGCTGTTTTTT
CDR3: CASRSGRANTGELFF

J: TRBJ2-5
size: -
D: TRBD1
V: TRBV20-1
DNA: TGCAGTGCTAGTCCCGGGACAGGGGGCGAGACCCAGTACTTC
CDR3: CSASPGTGGETQYF

J: TRBJ1-4
size: -
D: TRBD1
V: TRBV2
DNA: TGTGCCAGCAGTGGACAGGGCCTCCGGGGTGAAAAACTGTTTTTT
CDR3: CASSGQGLRGEKLFF

J: TRBJ2-3
size: -
D: -
V: TRBV2
DNA: TGTGCCAGCAGTACACCACATACGCAGTATTTT
CDR3: CASSTPHTQYF

J: TRBJ2-1
size: -
D: TRBD2
V: TRBV10-3
DNA: TGTGCCATCAGTGAGGCTAGCGGGAGTCGTGAGCAGTTCTTC
CDR3: CAISEASGSREQFF

J: TRBJ1-4
size: few
D: -
V: TRBV3-1/TRBV3-2
DNA: TGTGCCAGCAGCCAACTCGGATACCAAGACCGAGACATTAATGAAAAACTGTTTTTT
CDR3: CASSQLGYQDRDINEKLFF

J: TRBJ2-3
size: -
D: TRBD1
V: TRBV11-2
DNA: TGTGCCAGCAGCACCGGGACAGGGGGTGCAGATACGCAGTATTTT
CDR3: CASSTGTGGADTQYF

J: TRBJ1-4
size: -
D: -
V: TRBV30
DNA: TGTGCCTGGAGTGAGGAGGGAAGGGTTGAGGAAAAACTGTTTTTT
CDR3: CAWSEEGRVEEKLFF

J: TRBJ2-1
size: -
D: TRBD2
V: TRBV19
DNA: TGTGCCAGTAGTCCGCTCGGGGCGGGAGTTCCCAATGAGCAGTTCTTC
CDR3: CASSPLGAGVPNEQFF

J: TRBJ2-3
size: -
D: -
V: TRBV7-2
DNA: TGTGCCAGCAGCCCCTGGGCCACAGATACGCAGTATTTT
CDR3: CASSPWATDTQYF

J: TRBJ2-7
size: -
D: TRBD1
V: TRBV19
DNA: TGTGCCAGTAGTCTTTCCACCGGGACAGGGGCCTACGAGCAGTACTTC
CDR3: CASSLSTGTGAYEQYF

J: TRBJ2-7
size: -
D: -
V: TRBV4-1
DNA: TGCGCCAGCAGCCAAGTTGGGACACAGGGTGACGAGCAGTACTTC
CDR3: CASSQVGTQGDEQYF

J: TRBJ1-6
size: -
D: TRBD1
V: TRBV7-9
DNA: TGTGCCAGCAGCGCGGCCGGGACAGCCTATAATTCACCCCTCCACTTT
CDR3: CASSAAGTAYNSPLHF

J: TRBJ1-4
size: -
D: TRBD1
V: TRBV15
DNA: TGTGCCACCAGCAGAAGGACAGGAGGTGAAAAACTGTTTTTT
CDR3: CATSRRTGGEKLFF

J: TRBJ1-1
size: few
D: TRBD1
V: TRBV14
DNA: TGTGCCAGCAGCCACCTATACAGGGGGGGGACTGAAGCTTTCTTT
CDR3: CASSHLYRGGTEAFF

J: TRBJ2-7
size: -
D: TRBD1
V: TRBV7-8
DNA: TGTGCCAGCAGCTTAGGCGCCGGGACAGGATACTACGAGCAGTACTTC
CDR3: CASSLGAGTGYYEQYF

J: TRBJ2-6
size: -
D: -
V: TRBV30
DNA: TGTGCCTGGAGTGTGCAGGTTCCAGCCAACGTCCTGACTTTC
CDR3: CAWSVQVPANVLTF

J: TRBJ1-2
size: -
D: -
V: TRBV7-9
DNA: TGTGCCAGCAGCTTACTCCCCGGCGACAGGTACTTTGGCTACACCTTC
CDR3: CASSLLPGDRYFGYTF

J: TRBJ1-4
size: -
D: -
V: TRBV5-1
DNA: TGCGCCAGCAGCTTGCAGGGTGGCGAAAAACTGTTTTTT
CDR3: CASSLQGGEKLFF

J: TRBJ1-1
size: -
D: -
V: TRBV19
DNA: TGTGCCAGTAGTATAGCTCCGGCGGGATACACTGAAGCTTTCTTT
CDR3: CASSIAPAGYTEAFF

J: TRBJ2-3
size: few
D: TRBD1
V: TRBV2
DNA: TGTGCCAGCAGTGCACAGGGGGACACAGATACGCAGTATTTT
CDR3: CASSAQGDTDTQYF

J: TRBJ2-5
size: -
D: TRBD1
V: TRBV2
DNA: TGTGCCAGCAGTGAAGCGCTTATTCGGGGACAGCGGGAGACCCAGTACTTC
CDR3: CASSEALIRGQRETQYF

J: TRBJ2-7
size: -
D: TRBD2
V: TRBV10-2
DNA: TGCGCCTCGACGGGGGGGGCGGGAGGGCCTCTCGAGCAGTACTTC
CDR3: CASTGGAGGPLEQYF